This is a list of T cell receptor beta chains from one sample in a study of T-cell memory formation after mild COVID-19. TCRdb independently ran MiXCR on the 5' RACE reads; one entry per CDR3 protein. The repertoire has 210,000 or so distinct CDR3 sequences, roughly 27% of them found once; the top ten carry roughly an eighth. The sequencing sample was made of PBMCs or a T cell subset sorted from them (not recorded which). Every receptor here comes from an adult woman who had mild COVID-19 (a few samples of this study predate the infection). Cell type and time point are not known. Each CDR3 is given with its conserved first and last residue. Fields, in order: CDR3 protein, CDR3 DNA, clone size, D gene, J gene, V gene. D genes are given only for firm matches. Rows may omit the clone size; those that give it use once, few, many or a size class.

CDR3aa: CASSWDSDNSPLHF
CDR3nt: TGCGCCAGCAGCTGGGACTCCGATAATTCACCCCTCCACTTT
abundance: -
d_gene: -
j_gene: TRBJ1-6
v_gene: TRBV5-1

CDR3aa: CASSQGLAGLYNEQFF
CDR3nt: TGTGCCAGCAGCCAGGGCTTAGCGGGCCTGTACAATGAGCAGTTCTTC
abundance: -
d_gene: TRBD2
j_gene: TRBJ2-1
v_gene: TRBV11-3

CDR3aa: CASSPSETNTGELFF
CDR3nt: TGTGCCAGCAGCCCCAGCGAAACGAACACCGGGGAGCTGTTTTTT
abundance: -
d_gene: -
j_gene: TRBJ2-2
v_gene: TRBV7-9

CDR3aa: CASSSPLSLRNTEAFF
CDR3nt: TGTGCCAGCAGCTCCCCGTTGTCCCTGAGGAACACTGAAGCTTTCTTT
abundance: few
d_gene: -
j_gene: TRBJ1-1
v_gene: TRBV5-6

CDR3aa: CASSPPGTRVGTQYF
CDR3nt: TGTGCCAGCAGCCCCCCAGGGACGCGGGTGGGGACCCAGTACTTC
abundance: -
d_gene: -
j_gene: TRBJ2-5
v_gene: TRBV7-2

CDR3aa: CASSLGQGSPNEQFF
CDR3nt: TGCGCCAGCAGCTTGGGACAGGGCTCCCCCAATGAGCAGTTCTTC
abundance: once
d_gene: TRBD1
j_gene: TRBJ2-1
v_gene: TRBV5-1

CDR3aa: CASRETAFEQFF
CDR3nt: TGTGCCAGCAGGGAGACAGCATTTGAGCAGTTCTTC
abundance: -
d_gene: -
j_gene: TRBJ2-1
v_gene: TRBV2

CDR3aa: CASSVGTYPTDTQYF
CDR3nt: TGCGCCAGCAGCGTGGGGACTTACCCCACAGATACGCAGTATTTT
abundance: -
d_gene: -
j_gene: TRBJ2-3
v_gene: TRBV4-1

CDR3aa: CASLPLGSGPRNTEAFF
CDR3nt: TGTGCCAGCCTCCCGTTGGGGTCAGGGCCGAGGAACACTGAAGCTTTCTTT
abundance: few
d_gene: -
j_gene: TRBJ1-1
v_gene: TRBV6-2/TRBV6-3

CDR3aa: CASSIGGLGYTF
CDR3nt: TGTGCCAGCAGCATAGGAGGGTTGGGCTACACCTTC
abundance: few
d_gene: -
j_gene: TRBJ1-2
v_gene: TRBV9

CDR3aa: CASSLTGVADTQYF
CDR3nt: TGTGCCAGCAGCTTGACAGGGGTAGCAGATACGCAGTATTTT
abundance: -
d_gene: TRBD1
j_gene: TRBJ2-3
v_gene: TRBV4-2

CDR3aa: CASSPERGSSYEQYF
CDR3nt: TGTGCCAGCAGTCCCGAGCGGGGTAGCTCCTACGAGCAGTACTTC
abundance: few
d_gene: TRBD2
j_gene: TRBJ2-7
v_gene: TRBV12-3/TRBV12-4

CDR3aa: CSVGQGLVYGYTF
CDR3nt: TGCAGCGTTGGTCAGGGGCTCGTCTATGGCTACACCTTC
abundance: -
d_gene: -
j_gene: TRBJ1-2
v_gene: TRBV29-1

CDR3aa: CASSLLYEQYF
CDR3nt: TGTGCCAGCAGCCTCCTGTACGAGCAGTACTTC
abundance: many
d_gene: -
j_gene: TRBJ2-7
v_gene: TRBV11-2

CDR3aa: CATSDRGSGANVLTF
CDR3nt: TGTGCCACCAGTGATCGGGGGTCTGGGGCCAACGTCCTGACTTTC
abundance: few
d_gene: -
j_gene: TRBJ2-6
v_gene: TRBV24-1

CDR3aa: CASSPSGHSGNTIYF
CDR3nt: TGTGCCAGCTCACCAAGTGGACACTCTGGAAACACCATATATTTT
abundance: -
d_gene: -
j_gene: TRBJ1-3
v_gene: TRBV18

CDR3aa: CASSLRQGAKTQYF
CDR3nt: TGTGCCAGCAGCTTGCGACAGGGGGCGAAGACCCAGTACTTC
abundance: few
d_gene: TRBD1
j_gene: TRBJ2-5
v_gene: TRBV7-8

CDR3aa: CASSRDRALEGYTF
CDR3nt: TGCGCCAGCAGCCGGGACAGGGCCCTTGAGGGCTACACCTTC
abundance: -
d_gene: TRBD1
j_gene: TRBJ1-2
v_gene: TRBV5-1

CDR3aa: CASSLVTRFQETQYF
CDR3nt: TGTGCCAGCAGCTTAGTGACCAGATTCCAAGAGACCCAGTACTTC
abundance: few
d_gene: -
j_gene: TRBJ2-5
v_gene: TRBV7-9

CDR3aa: CASSPSSTSALGDTQYF
CDR3nt: TGTGCCAGCAGCCCAAGTTCGACTAGCGCCTTGGGGGATACGCAGTATTTT
abundance: few
d_gene: TRBD2
j_gene: TRBJ2-3
v_gene: TRBV9

CDR3aa: CASSQTGDYEQYF
CDR3nt: TGTGCCAGCAGCCAGACGGGGGACTACGAGCAGTACTTC
abundance: -
d_gene: -
j_gene: TRBJ2-7
v_gene: TRBV14

CDR3aa: CSARVLAPGEQFF
CDR3nt: TGCAGTGCTAGAGTACTAGCTCCTGGTGAGCAGTTCTTC
abundance: -
d_gene: -
j_gene: TRBJ2-1
v_gene: TRBV20-1

CDR3aa: CATSPQRGPYEQYF
CDR3nt: TGTGCCACCAGCCCTCAACGGGGCCCCTACGAGCAGTACTTC
abundance: few
d_gene: -
j_gene: TRBJ2-7
v_gene: TRBV15

CDR3aa: CASSWTGTGKNTGELFF
CDR3nt: TGTGCCAGCAGTTGGACCGGGACAGGAAAGAACACCGGGGAGCTGTTTTTT
abundance: -
d_gene: TRBD1
j_gene: TRBJ2-2
v_gene: TRBV7-6

CDR3aa: CASREHRENTEAFF
CDR3nt: TGTGCCAGCCGAGAACACAGGGAGAACACTGAAGCTTTCTTT
abundance: -
d_gene: -
j_gene: TRBJ1-1
v_gene: TRBV12-3/TRBV12-4

CDR3aa: CASSSGGLAGGSYNEQFF
CDR3nt: TGTGCCAGCAGCTCCGGTGGACTAGCGGGGGGTAGCTACAATGAGCAGTTCTTC
abundance: -
d_gene: TRBD2
j_gene: TRBJ2-1
v_gene: TRBV7-9

CDR3aa: CASSITSGSLYEQFF
CDR3nt: TGTGCCAGCAGCATTACTAGCGGGAGTTTGTATGAGCAGTTCTTC
abundance: few
d_gene: TRBD2
j_gene: TRBJ2-1
v_gene: TRBV7-2

CDR3aa: CSARPPSGTDTQYF
CDR3nt: TGCAGTGCTAGACCCCCTAGCGGCACAGATACGCAGTATTTT
abundance: few
d_gene: -
j_gene: TRBJ2-3
v_gene: TRBV20-1

CDR3aa: CASSQDLFTDTQYF
CDR3nt: TGTGCCAGCAGCCAAGACTTATTCACAGATACGCAGTATTTT
abundance: -
d_gene: -
j_gene: TRBJ2-3
v_gene: TRBV14

CDR3aa: CASRGLAATDTQYF
CDR3nt: TGTGCCAGTAGGGGACTAGCGGCCACAGATACGCAGTATTTT
abundance: few
d_gene: TRBD2
j_gene: TRBJ2-3
v_gene: TRBV19

CDR3aa: CASIHKSPASLDTQYF
CDR3nt: TGTGCCAGCATCCATAAATCCCCGGCCTCGCTCGATACGCAGTATTTT
abundance: -
d_gene: -
j_gene: TRBJ2-3
v_gene: TRBV14

CDR3aa: CSARDHLTSSSYEQYF
CDR3nt: TGCAGTGCTAGAGATCATCTTACTAGCAGCTCCTACGAGCAGTACTTC
abundance: few
d_gene: -
j_gene: TRBJ2-7
v_gene: TRBV20-1

CDR3aa: CASSSWTSGENEQFF
CDR3nt: TGTGCCAGCAGTTCCTGGACTAGCGGGGAAAATGAGCAGTTCTTC
abundance: few
d_gene: TRBD2
j_gene: TRBJ2-1
v_gene: TRBV5-4

CDR3aa: CASSQPIWGQGRDEQFF
CDR3nt: TGTGCCAGCAGCCAGCCTATTTGGGGACAGGGGAGAGATGAGCAGTTCTTC
abundance: once
d_gene: TRBD1
j_gene: TRBJ2-1
v_gene: TRBV12-3/TRBV12-4

CDR3aa: CSVESSSPNEKLFF
CDR3nt: TGCAGCGTTGAGTCATCCAGTCCGAATGAAAAACTGTTTTTT
abundance: -
d_gene: -
j_gene: TRBJ1-4
v_gene: TRBV29-1

CDR3aa: CASSQFSGTDNSYEQYF
CDR3nt: TGCGCCAGCAGCCAGTTTTCCGGGACAGATAACTCCTACGAGCAGTACTTC
abundance: -
d_gene: TRBD1
j_gene: TRBJ2-7
v_gene: TRBV4-1

CDR3aa: CASSSRQGDTDTQYF
CDR3nt: TGTGCCAGCAGCTCCCGACAGGGGGACACAGATACGCAGTATTTT
abundance: -
d_gene: TRBD1
j_gene: TRBJ2-3
v_gene: TRBV7-6

CDR3aa: CASSQRGENTQYF
CDR3nt: TGCGCCAGCAGCCAAAGGGGGGAGAATACGCAGTATTTT
abundance: few
d_gene: -
j_gene: TRBJ2-3
v_gene: TRBV4-1

CDR3aa: CASSSRGGTEAFF
CDR3nt: TGTGCCAGCAGCTCCAGGGGAGGCACTGAAGCTTTCTTT
abundance: -
d_gene: -
j_gene: TRBJ1-1
v_gene: TRBV7-9

CDR3aa: CASSQRPGLAGGQETQYF
CDR3nt: TGCGCCAGCAGCCAACGACCGGGACTAGCGGGGGGCCAAGAGACCCAGTACTTC
abundance: -
d_gene: TRBD2
j_gene: TRBJ2-5
v_gene: TRBV4-1

CDR3aa: CSVGDRVNTEAFF
CDR3nt: TGCAGCGTTGGGGACAGGGTGAACACTGAAGCTTTCTTT
abundance: -
d_gene: TRBD1
j_gene: TRBJ1-1
v_gene: TRBV29-1

CDR3aa: CASSLVGGYTGELFF
CDR3nt: TGTGCCAGCAGCTTAGTTGGGGGATACACCGGGGAGCTGTTTTTT
abundance: -
d_gene: -
j_gene: TRBJ2-2
v_gene: TRBV7-2

CDR3aa: CASSSITSGGSYNEQFF
CDR3nt: TGTGCCAGCAGCTCGATCACTAGCGGGGGCTCCTACAATGAGCAGTTCTTC
abundance: -
d_gene: TRBD2
j_gene: TRBJ2-1
v_gene: TRBV7-9

CDR3aa: CSVENRDNEQYF
CDR3nt: TGCAGCGTGGAAAACAGGGACAACGAGCAGTACTTC
abundance: few
d_gene: -
j_gene: TRBJ2-7
v_gene: TRBV29-1

CDR3aa: CASSEALPGAVNQPQHF
CDR3nt: TGTGCCAGCAGTGAAGCCCTACCGGGGGCCGTCAATCAGCCCCAGCATTTT
abundance: -
d_gene: -
j_gene: TRBJ1-5
v_gene: TRBV6-1

CDR3aa: CATYGTGFDEQFF
CDR3nt: TGTGCCACCTACGGGACAGGGTTCGATGAGCAGTTCTTC
abundance: -
d_gene: TRBD1
j_gene: TRBJ2-1
v_gene: TRBV15

CDR3aa: CASSRLAGGFYEQFF
CDR3nt: TGTGCCAGCAGCCGTCTAGCGGGGGGGTTCTATGAGCAGTTCTTC
abundance: few
d_gene: TRBD2
j_gene: TRBJ2-1
v_gene: TRBV3-1

CDR3aa: CASSMREIRETQYF
CDR3nt: TGTGCCAGTAGTATGCGGGAGATTCGAGAGACCCAGTACTTC
abundance: -
d_gene: TRBD2
j_gene: TRBJ2-5
v_gene: TRBV19

CDR3aa: CASSLAGVETQYF
CDR3nt: TGTGCCAGCTCCCTAGCGGGAGTCGAGACCCAGTACTTC
abundance: few
d_gene: TRBD2
j_gene: TRBJ2-5
v_gene: TRBV12-3/TRBV12-4

CDR3aa: CSVAEGGTGVPYEQYF
CDR3nt: TGCAGCGTTGCGGAAGGAGGGACAGGGGTCCCCTACGAGCAGTACTTC
abundance: -
d_gene: TRBD1
j_gene: TRBJ2-7
v_gene: TRBV29-1

CDR3aa: CASSPGQGSTYEQYF
CDR3nt: TGTGCCAGCAGTCCGGGACAGGGGTCAACCTACGAGCAGTACTTC
abundance: -
d_gene: TRBD1
j_gene: TRBJ2-7
v_gene: TRBV27

CDR3aa: CASSPLGTGAAYEQYF
CDR3nt: TGTGCCAGCTCACCATTGGGGACAGGCGCGGCATACGAGCAGTACTTC
abundance: -
d_gene: TRBD1
j_gene: TRBJ2-7
v_gene: TRBV18

CDR3aa: CASSPGHSGEQFF
CDR3nt: TGTGCCAGCAGCCCGGGTCATTCCGGAGAGCAGTTCTTC
abundance: -
d_gene: -
j_gene: TRBJ2-1
v_gene: TRBV5-6

CDR3aa: CSARYRGEYGYTF
CDR3nt: TGCAGTGCTAGATACAGGGGGGAGTATGGCTACACCTTC
abundance: -
d_gene: TRBD1
j_gene: TRBJ1-2
v_gene: TRBV20-1

CDR3aa: CSATPGAFTEAFF
CDR3nt: TGCAGTGCCACGCCGGGCGCGTTCACTGAAGCTTTCTTT
abundance: once
d_gene: -
j_gene: TRBJ1-1
v_gene: TRBV20-1

CDR3aa: CASSIERPGELFF
CDR3nt: TGTGCCAGTAGTATTGAGAGGCCCGGGGAGCTGTTTTTT
abundance: -
d_gene: -
j_gene: TRBJ2-2
v_gene: TRBV19

CDR3aa: CASSLNARDEQFF
CDR3nt: TGTGCCAGCAGCTTAAATGCCAGGGATGAGCAGTTCTTC
abundance: few
d_gene: -
j_gene: TRBJ2-1
v_gene: TRBV7-9

CDR3aa: CASSLDGNQETQYF
CDR3nt: TGTGCCAGCAGCTTAGATGGAAACCAAGAGACCCAGTACTTC
abundance: -
d_gene: -
j_gene: TRBJ2-5
v_gene: TRBV7-2

CDR3aa: CASSRGNEQFF
CDR3nt: TGTGCCAGCAGCCGAGGGAATGAGCAGTTCTTC
abundance: many
d_gene: -
j_gene: TRBJ2-1
v_gene: TRBV3-1